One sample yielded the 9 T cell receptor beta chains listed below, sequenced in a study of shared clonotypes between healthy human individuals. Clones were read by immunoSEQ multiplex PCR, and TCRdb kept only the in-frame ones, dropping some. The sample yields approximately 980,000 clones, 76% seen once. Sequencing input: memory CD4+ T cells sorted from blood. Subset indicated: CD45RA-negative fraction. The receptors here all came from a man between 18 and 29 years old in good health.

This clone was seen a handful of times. The CDR3: CASSLNSADTQYF. The DNA of the CDR3 is TGTGCCAGCAGCCTCAATAGCGCAGATACGCAGTATTTT. The chain couples TRBV11-3 to TRBJ2-3, with D perhaps TRBD2 (5 bases). Germline CDR1 and CDR2: SGHNT and YENEEA. V was clipped by 5 bases and J by 4 bases, with 10 bases between them. The length of the CDR3 is 13 residues.

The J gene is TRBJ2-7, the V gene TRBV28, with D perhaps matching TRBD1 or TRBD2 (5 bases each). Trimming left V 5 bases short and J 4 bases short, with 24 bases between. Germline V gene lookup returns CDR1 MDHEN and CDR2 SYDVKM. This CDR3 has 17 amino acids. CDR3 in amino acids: CASSQLLVRDGSYEQYF. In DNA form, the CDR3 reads TGTGCCAGCAGTCAGTTGTTAGTCCGGGACGGTTCTTACGAGCAGTACTTC. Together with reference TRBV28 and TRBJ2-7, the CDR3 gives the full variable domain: DVKVTQSSRYLVKRTGEKVFLECVQDMDHENMFWYRQDPGLGLRLIYFSYDVKMKEKGDIPEGYSVSREKKERFSLILESASTNQTSMYLCASSQLLVRDGSYEQYFGPGTRLTVT.

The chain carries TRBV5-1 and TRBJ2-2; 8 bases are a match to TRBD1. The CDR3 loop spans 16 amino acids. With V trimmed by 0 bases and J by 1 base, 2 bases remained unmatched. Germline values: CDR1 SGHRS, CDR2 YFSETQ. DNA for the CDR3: TGCGCCAGCAGCTTGGGGACAGGGAGGAACACCGGGGAGCTGTTTTTT. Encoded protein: CASSLGTGRNTGELFF.

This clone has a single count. The CDR3 coding sequence is TGTGCCAGCAGCTTTACTAGCGGAGGGGGAACAGATACGCAGTATTTT. Its protein product is CASSFTSGGGTDTQYF. The V call is TRBV7-9, the J call TRBJ2-3; TRBD2 aligns across 8 bases. V was pared by 3 bases and J by 3 bases, with 8 bases of the junction left unmatched. The CDR3 runs 16 residues. The germline V gene has CDR1 SEHNR and CDR2 FQNEAQ (reference sequence).

CDR3: CATLLRGPTDTQYF. In DNA form, the CDR3 reads TGTGCCACCCTCCTTCGGGGGCCCACAGATACGCAGTATTTT. This sequence joins TRBV25-1 and TRBJ2-3, with D perhaps matching TRBD1 or TRBD2 (6 bases each). Germline-derived CDR1 and CDR2 are MGHDK and SYGVNS. Trimming pared 10 bases from V and 2 bases from J, leaving 16 bases between. The CDR3 is 14 amino acids.

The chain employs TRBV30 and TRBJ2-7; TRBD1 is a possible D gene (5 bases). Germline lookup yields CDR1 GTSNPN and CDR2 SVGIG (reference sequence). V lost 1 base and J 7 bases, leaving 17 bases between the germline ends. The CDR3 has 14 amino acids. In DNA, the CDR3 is TGTGCCTGGAGTGGGCCAGGGCGTCCTTGGGAGCAGTACTTC. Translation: CAWSGPGRPWEQYF.

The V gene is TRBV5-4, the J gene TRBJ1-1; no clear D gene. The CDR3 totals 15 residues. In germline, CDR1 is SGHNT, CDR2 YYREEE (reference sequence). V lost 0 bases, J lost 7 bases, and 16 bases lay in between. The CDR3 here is CASSLGAGSGLEAFF. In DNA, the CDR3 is TGTGCCAGCAGCTTGGGCGCGGGGTCGGGTCTTGAAGCTTTCTTT. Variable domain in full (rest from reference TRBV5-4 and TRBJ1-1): ETGVTQSPTHLIKTRGQQVTLRCSSQSGHNTVSWYQQALGQGPQFIFQYYREEENGRGNFPPRFSGLQFPNYSSELNVNALELDDSALYLCASSLGAGSGLEAFFGQGTRLTVV.

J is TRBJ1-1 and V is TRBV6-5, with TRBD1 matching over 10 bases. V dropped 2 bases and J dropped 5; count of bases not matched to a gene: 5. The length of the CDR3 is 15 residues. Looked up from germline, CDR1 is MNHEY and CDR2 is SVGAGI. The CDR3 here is CASSYPGQGKTEAFF. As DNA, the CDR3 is TGTGCCAGCAGTTACCCGGGACAGGGGAAGACTGAAGCTTTCTTT.

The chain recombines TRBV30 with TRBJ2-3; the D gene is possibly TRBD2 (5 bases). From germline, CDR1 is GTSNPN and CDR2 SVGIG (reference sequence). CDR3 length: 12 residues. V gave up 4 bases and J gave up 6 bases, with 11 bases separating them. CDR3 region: CAWIGSGDTQYF. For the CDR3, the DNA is TGTGCCTGGATAGGTTCGGGGGATACGCAGTATTTT.